A single sample gave rise to the 26 T cell receptor beta chains below, sequenced in a study of cytomegalovirus exposure and HLA in healthy donors. The PCR used 60 Vbeta and 13 Jbeta primers. Sequenced by immunoSEQ multiplex PCR; TCRdb stores in-frame clones only, minus some. This repertoire shows 180,000 or so clones, more than 65% found once; its top ten account for about 1.5%. Sequenced sample: PBMCs. The receptor set was obtained from a male donor in good health and CMV-seronegative.

This clone was counted a single time. The chain is built from TRBV5-5 and TRBJ1-6; D perhaps matches TRBD1 (6 bases). The V end was cut by 0 bases, the J end by 10 bases, with 14 bases between. CDR1 and CDR2 (germline): SGHKS, YYEKEE (reference sequence). The CDR3 loop spans 15 amino acids. This CDR3 is CASSLEGGAGSPLHF. CDR3 bases: TGTGCCAGCAGCTTGGAGGGGGGGGCAGGGTCACCCCTCCACTTT.

The CDR3 DNA reads TGTGCCAGCAGCCCGGCTAGCGGGAGGGCCTACGAGCAGTACTTC. Encoded protein: CASSPASGRAYEQYF. The V and J genes are TRBV13 and TRBJ2-7; 12 bases align to TRBD2. Losses at the gene ends were 5 bases for V and 2 bases for J; bases not matched to a gene: 4. There are 15 residues in the CDR3. CDR1 and CDR2 from the germline V gene are PRHDT and FYEKMQ (reference sequence).

The CDR3 nucleotides are TGTGCCAGCAGCCGACTAGCGGGGGTGGATACGCAGTATTTT. Amino acid sequence: CASSRLAGVDTQYF. The chain carries TRBV7-9 and TRBJ2-3, with 12 bases matching TRBD2. The CDR3 spans 14 residues. With V trimmed by 5 bases and J by 6 bases, 3 bases remained unmatched. The germline V gene encodes CDR1 SEHNR and CDR2 FQNEAQ (reference sequence).

In its sample, this clone was seen a few times. The germline gene is not matched at one end of the junction; a read error may be the cause. The CDR3 reads CSSSLVAGGNTDTQYF. The CDR3 DNA follows: TGTTCCAGCAGCTTAGTGGCGGGGGGGAACACAGATACGCAGTATTTT. J is TRBJ2-3 and V is TRBV7-9; 9 positions agree with TRBD2. The CDR3 is 16 amino acids. The germline CDR1 and CDR2 sequences are SEHNR and FQNEAQ (reference sequence).

The chain couples TRBV12-5 to TRBJ1-6; D remains unclear. The CDR3 is made up of 14 amino acids. V lost 1 base to trimming and J lost 10 bases, with 11 bases between them. Germline CDR1 LGHNT, CDR2 FRNRAP. The CDR3 nucleotides are TGTGCTAGTGGTTTGGGGCGGTCTCAATCACCCCTCCACTTT. Protein product: CASGLGRSQSPLHF.

The chain recombines TRBV7-2 with TRBJ2-7, with a possible D match to TRBD1 (6 bases). CDR3 length equals 14 residues. In germline, CDR1 is SGHTA, CDR2 FQGNSA. V was shortened by 5 bases and J by 4 bases, with 15 bases between the two germline ends. CDR3 DNA sequence: TGTGCCAGCAGCGCACTTGGCGGACAGTACGAGCAGTACTTC. Protein sequence: CASSALGGQYEQYF.

CDR3: CASSPRGQPNEKLFF. The CDR3 bases are TGTGCCAGCAGCCCCCGGGGACAGCCTAATGAAAAACTGTTTTTT. The chain employs TRBV9 and TRBJ1-4; 7 nucleotides align to TRBD1. CDR1 and CDR2 from the germline V gene are SGDLS and YYNGEE. The CDR3 covers 15 residues. The trim removed 4 bases at V and 3 bases at J, leaving 6 bases unmatched.

The chain links TRBV5-4 to TRBJ2-1; 8 positions agree with TRBD2. The CDR3 runs to 16 residues. Trimming cost V 3 bases and J 0 bases; bases outside gene matches: 5. Germline lookup yields CDR1 SGHNT and CDR2 YYREEE (reference sequence). The CDR3 nucleotides are TGTGCCAGCAGCTATACTAGCGGAAGCTCCTACAATGAGCAGTTCTTC. It codes for CASSYTSGSSYNEQFF.

V gene TRBV28 combines with J gene TRBJ1-2, with unresolved D. The CDR3 sequence is 14 residues long. V lost 8 bases and J 2 bases, leaving 15 bases between the germline ends. CDR1 and CDR2 (germline): MDHEN, SYDVKM. CDR3 in DNA: TGTGCCAGCGCCCCCGGGGTGGCAAACTATGGCTACACCTTC. Translation: CASAPGVANYGYTF.

In this sample, this clone turned up a few times. The chain has TRBV7-3 and TRBJ1-1; D remains ambiguous. The CDR3 length is 16 residues. Trimming removed 4 bases at V and 1 base at J, with 16 bases between. Germline CDR1 reads SGHTA; CDR2 reads FQGTGA. The CDR3 loop reads CASSSQLRGPNTEAFF. CDR3 in DNA: TGTGCCAGCAGCTCCCAGCTGCGTGGGCCGAACACTGAAGCTTTCTTT.

The DNA for the CDR3 is TGCGCCAGCTCGGAGCGGGGGGGCTGGGCAGAGACCCAGTACTTC. This encodes CASSERGGWAETQYF. This chain joins TRBV5-1 and TRBJ2-5; 10 bases are a match to TRBD2. Germline assignment: CDR1 SGHRS and CDR2 YFSETQ. The CDR3 has 15 residues. V lost 7 bases, J lost 4 bases, and 10 bases stayed unmatched.

The rearrangement joins TRBV4-2 to TRBJ1-1, with TRBD1 matching over 7 bases. J was trimmed by 1 base and V by 4 bases; bases with no gene match: 6. This CDR3 comprises 15 residues. In germline, CDR1 is LGHNA, CDR2 YNFKEQ. The DNA for the CDR3 is TGTGCCAGCAGCCCGGGACAGAGAGCGAACACTGAAGCTTTCTTT. Translation gives CASSPGQRANTEAFF.

V gene TRBV19 combines with J gene TRBJ2-3, with D possibly TRBD2 on 6 matching bases. The CDR3 runs to 16 residues. V lost 5 bases and J lost 10, with 25 bases in between. Germline assignment: CDR1 LNHDA and CDR2 SQIVND (reference sequence). The CDR3 protein is CASSPSSHGTAGSQYF. The CDR3 DNA follows: TGTGCCAGTAGTCCGAGTTCCCATGGGACCGCGGGATCGCAGTATTTT.

This chain joins TRBV15 and TRBJ2-7; 11 bases match TRBD2. The CDR3 has 18 amino acids. Germline CDR1 and CDR2: LNHNV and YYDKDF (reference sequence). V shed 4 bases, J shed 0 bases, and the junction held 11 bases outside the gene matches. DNA of the CDR3: TGTGCCACCAGCACCCGTCTAGCGGGAGGCCTCAGCTCCTACGAGCAGTACTTC. It translates to CATSTRLAGGLSSYEQYF.

This clone was observed a single time. J is TRBJ2-7 and V is TRBV10-3, with TRBD2 matching 10 bases. Germline CDR1 ENHRY, CDR2 SYGVKD. Trimming took 0 bases from V and 0 from J; bases not matched to a gene: 23. CDR3 length: 23 residues. The CDR3 sequence: CAISESTGDRTTGLATSSYEQYF. The DNA of the CDR3 is TGTGCCATCAGTGAGTCGACAGGGGACAGAACAACGGGACTAGCGACGAGCTCCTACGAGCAGTACTTC.

J is TRBJ2-7 and V is TRBV6-1; 10 bases agree with TRBD2. CDR1 and CDR2 from the germline V gene are MNHNS and SASEGT. The CDR3 is made up of 15 amino acids. The trim removed 6 bases at V and 4 bases at J, leaving 9 bases unmatched. CDR3 sequence (DNA): TGTGCCAGCAGACAAACTAGCGGGGATCTTTACGAGCAGTACTTC. This gives the protein CASRQTSGDLYEQYF.

The V and J genes are TRBV5-6 and TRBJ2-1; a weak D match, TRBD1 (8 bases). The V end lost 3 bases, the J end lost 4 bases, and 20 bases lay between the germline ends. The V gene's germline CDR1 is SGHDT and CDR2 YYEEEE. The CDR3 is made up of 17 amino acids. As DNA, the CDR3 is TGTGCCAGCAGCTATTACAGGGGGGGGCCGAAATACAATGAGCAGTTCTTC. Amino acid sequence: CASSYYRGGPKYNEQFF.

The chain recombines TRBV6-1 with TRBJ1-6, with TRBD1 as a possible D gene (6 bases). Germline CDR1 MNHNS, CDR2 SASEGT. The CDR3 is 15 amino acids. The V and J ends lost 7 bases and 2 bases respectively, with 12 bases between them. Here the CDR3 reads CASIGQGPYNSPLHF. The CDR3 DNA reads TGTGCCAGCATCGGCCAGGGGCCCTATAATTCACCCCTCCACTTT.

A single count supports this clone. The V gene is TRBV7-2, the J gene TRBJ1-5; 8 bases line up with TRBD1. Germline lookup yields CDR1 SGHTA and CDR2 FQGNSA. Germline trimming cut 5 bases from V and 2 bases from J; bases unmatched to any gene: 5. The CDR3 runs 15 residues. The CDR3 is CASSPGQGRNQPQHF. CDR3 sequence (DNA): TGTGCCAGCAGCCCCGGACAGGGACGCAATCAGCCCCAGCATTTT.

The chain is built from TRBV18 and TRBJ2-1; 8 nucleotides align to TRBD1. The CDR3 loop spans 13 amino acids. CDR1 is KGHSH, CDR2 LQKENI, per germline. The V and J ends lost 3 bases and 7 bases, in that order; junction bases with no gene match: 2. CDR3 amino acids: CASSPRQGNEQFF. CDR3 DNA sequence: TGTGCCAGCTCACCCAGACAGGGGAATGAGCAGTTCTTC.

This sequence joins TRBV7-9 and TRBJ2-5; 12 bases fit TRBD2. Germline values: CDR1 SEHNR, CDR2 FQNEAQ (reference sequence). V lost 5 bases and J lost 0; bases outside the gene matches: 7. The CDR3 runs 17 residues. CDR3 region: CASSPGLAGQYQETQYF. Written as DNA, the CDR3 is TGTGCCAGCAGCCCAGGACTAGCGGGGCAGTACCAAGAGACCCAGTACTTC.

V usage is TRBV5-5 and J usage is TRBJ2-1, with a possible D match to TRBD2 (5 bases). The CDR3 contains 18 residues. Germline values: CDR1 SGHKS, CDR2 YYEKEE (reference sequence). Trimming removed 0 bases at V and 4 bases at J, with 20 bases between. The CDR3 DNA reads as TGTGCCAGCAGCTTGGGTTTCGGTGGAGGACGAACGTACAATGAGCAGTTCTTC. It specifies CASSLGFGGGRTYNEQFF.

The chain carries TRBV12-5 and TRBJ1-4; D remains ambiguous. Trimming shortened V by 0 bases and J by 0 bases, and 20 bases separated the two germline ends. The CDR3 has 20 amino acids. Germline V gene lookup returns CDR1 LGHNT and CDR2 FRNRAP. CDR3 loop: CASGLVSRNPPGATNEKLFF. The CDR3 region has the DNA TGTGCTAGTGGTTTGGTCTCCAGGAATCCCCCAGGCGCAACTAATGAAAAACTGTTTTTT. Full variable domain (remainder filled in from reference TRBV12-5 and TRBJ1-4): DARVTQTPRHKVTEMGQEVTMRCQPILGHNTVFWYRQTMMQGLELLAYFRNRAPLDDSGMPKDRFSAEMPDATLATLKIQPSEPRDSAVYFCASGLVSRNPPGATNEKLFFGSGTQLSVL.

The chain is built from TRBV4-1 and TRBJ1-1; TRBD1 matches at 10 bases. Germline V gives CDR1 MGHRA, CDR2 YSYEKL. Unmatched junction bases numbered 14, after V lost 6 bases and J lost 1 base. This CDR3 region has 18 residues. In DNA form, the CDR3 reads TGCGCCAGCAGTCAGTACGCCGGGACAGGGGTTGGGAACACTGAAGCTTTCTTT. Protein: CASSQYAGTGVGNTEAFF.

The V and J genes are TRBV23-1 and TRBJ2-3, with D perhaps TRBD2 (5 bases). TRBV23-1 is given ORF status, its function remaining uncertain. The CDR3 sequence is 13 residues long. V was pared by 3 bases and J by 1 base, with 5 bases between. The CDR3 region has the DNA TGCGCCAGCAGTCAGCGGGGCACAGATACGCAGTATTTT. It yields the protein CASSQRGTDTQYF.

This chain joins TRBV29-1 and TRBJ2-5; 8 positions match TRBD1. This CDR3 comprises 12 residues. Trimming removed 6 bases from V and 11 bases from J; junction bases left unmatched: 11. The germline gives CDR1 SQVTM, CDR2 ANQGSEA. CDR3 loop: CSVSQGALEQYF. Here the CDR3 DNA reads TGCAGCGTGAGTCAGGGGGCTTTGGAGCAGTACTTC.